The rows below give T cell receptor beta chains drawn from one sample of a study of cytomegalovirus exposure and HLA in healthy donors. The assay was immunoSEQ multiplex PCR, and TCRdb's table has in-frame clones only and misses some. Its clone listing holds 130,000 to 150,000 clones. Sequences were obtained from PBMCs. These receptors all stem from a male donor in good health and CMV-seronegative. Both conserved end residues are trimmed from each CDR3. The order of the fields is CDR3 protein, V gene, J gene.

cdr3_aa: ASNLRGAYQETQY
v_call: TRBV28
j_call: TRBJ2-5

cdr3_aa: ASSFLTAGNTEAF
v_call: TRBV28
j_call: TRBJ1-1

cdr3_aa: ASSTGTSGAREQF
v_call: TRBV11-3
j_call: TRBJ2-1

cdr3_aa: ASSQDQGAGYEQY
v_call: TRBV4-1
j_call: TRBJ2-7

cdr3_aa: ASSATGASNEKLF
v_call: TRBV18
j_call: TRBJ1-4

cdr3_aa: ASSPHSRTYGYT
v_call: TRBV7-2
j_call: TRBJ1-2

cdr3_aa: ASGVVLGYEQY
v_call: TRBV19
j_call: TRBJ2-7

cdr3_aa: ASSPFPRGTEAF
v_call: TRBV18
j_call: TRBJ1-1

cdr3_aa: AIHTRSYGYT
v_call: TRBV10-3
j_call: TRBJ1-2

cdr3_aa: ASSFRGANTEAF
v_call: TRBV9
j_call: TRBJ1-1

cdr3_aa: ASSLGPGDEQY
v_call: TRBV5-4
j_call: TRBJ2-7

cdr3_aa: ASKGLAGGRNEQF
v_call: TRBV6-5
j_call: TRBJ2-1

cdr3_aa: ASSLHPRVTNTGELF
v_call: TRBV5-1
j_call: TRBJ2-2

cdr3_aa: ASSLDPSYEQY
v_call: TRBV5-6
j_call: NA

cdr3_aa: ASSPRDLRGYEQY
v_call: TRBV11-2
j_call: TRBJ2-7

cdr3_aa: ASSEPGGWYNEQF
v_call: TRBV6-1
j_call: TRBJ2-1

cdr3_aa: ASSSGGAQPQH
v_call: TRBV7-6
j_call: TRBJ1-5

cdr3_aa: ASGPLQGADYGYT
v_call: TRBV6-5
j_call: TRBJ1-2

cdr3_aa: ATRTSGSNEQY
v_call: TRBV6-5
j_call: TRBJ2-7

cdr3_aa: AWSNPGGPGANVLT
v_call: TRBV30
j_call: TRBJ2-6

cdr3_aa: ASSRTDPPSGYT
v_call: TRBV6-6
j_call: TRBJ1-2

cdr3_aa: AWSVTGITYGYT
v_call: TRBV30
j_call: TRBJ1-2

cdr3_aa: ASSPGTSAVSYEQY
v_call: TRBV4-2
j_call: TRBJ2-7